This record covers a single T cell receptor (beta chain). Original data processing: Amplification of reference gene primers was used by the study to estimate nucleated cell counts. Generated by immunoSEQ multiplex PCR, the TCRdb table keeps only in-frame clones and is missing some. V, J and clone size were drawn from that table, and D and trimming were deduced from the DNA. The data contain over 100,000 clones, around nine tenths of them singletons. This entry comes from a study of blood T cell repertoires in COVID-19. As for the study in general: Donors in the United States, Italy and Spain gave samples during acute or convalescent COVID-19.

V lost 5 bases to trimming and J lost 5 bases; unmatched junction nucleotides: 7. The V gene's germline CDR1 is LNHDA and CDR2 SQIVND (reference sequence). The length of the CDR3 is 14 residues. The sequence derives from a man in his forties or fifties with acute or convalescent COVID-19. The chain couples TRBV19 to TRBJ1-1, with 8 bases fitting TRBD1. Input material: peripheral blood. CDR3 nucleotides: TGTGCCAGTAGTGCCAGGGGGCCTGGGACTGAAGCTTTCTTT. This codes for CASSARGPGTEAFF.